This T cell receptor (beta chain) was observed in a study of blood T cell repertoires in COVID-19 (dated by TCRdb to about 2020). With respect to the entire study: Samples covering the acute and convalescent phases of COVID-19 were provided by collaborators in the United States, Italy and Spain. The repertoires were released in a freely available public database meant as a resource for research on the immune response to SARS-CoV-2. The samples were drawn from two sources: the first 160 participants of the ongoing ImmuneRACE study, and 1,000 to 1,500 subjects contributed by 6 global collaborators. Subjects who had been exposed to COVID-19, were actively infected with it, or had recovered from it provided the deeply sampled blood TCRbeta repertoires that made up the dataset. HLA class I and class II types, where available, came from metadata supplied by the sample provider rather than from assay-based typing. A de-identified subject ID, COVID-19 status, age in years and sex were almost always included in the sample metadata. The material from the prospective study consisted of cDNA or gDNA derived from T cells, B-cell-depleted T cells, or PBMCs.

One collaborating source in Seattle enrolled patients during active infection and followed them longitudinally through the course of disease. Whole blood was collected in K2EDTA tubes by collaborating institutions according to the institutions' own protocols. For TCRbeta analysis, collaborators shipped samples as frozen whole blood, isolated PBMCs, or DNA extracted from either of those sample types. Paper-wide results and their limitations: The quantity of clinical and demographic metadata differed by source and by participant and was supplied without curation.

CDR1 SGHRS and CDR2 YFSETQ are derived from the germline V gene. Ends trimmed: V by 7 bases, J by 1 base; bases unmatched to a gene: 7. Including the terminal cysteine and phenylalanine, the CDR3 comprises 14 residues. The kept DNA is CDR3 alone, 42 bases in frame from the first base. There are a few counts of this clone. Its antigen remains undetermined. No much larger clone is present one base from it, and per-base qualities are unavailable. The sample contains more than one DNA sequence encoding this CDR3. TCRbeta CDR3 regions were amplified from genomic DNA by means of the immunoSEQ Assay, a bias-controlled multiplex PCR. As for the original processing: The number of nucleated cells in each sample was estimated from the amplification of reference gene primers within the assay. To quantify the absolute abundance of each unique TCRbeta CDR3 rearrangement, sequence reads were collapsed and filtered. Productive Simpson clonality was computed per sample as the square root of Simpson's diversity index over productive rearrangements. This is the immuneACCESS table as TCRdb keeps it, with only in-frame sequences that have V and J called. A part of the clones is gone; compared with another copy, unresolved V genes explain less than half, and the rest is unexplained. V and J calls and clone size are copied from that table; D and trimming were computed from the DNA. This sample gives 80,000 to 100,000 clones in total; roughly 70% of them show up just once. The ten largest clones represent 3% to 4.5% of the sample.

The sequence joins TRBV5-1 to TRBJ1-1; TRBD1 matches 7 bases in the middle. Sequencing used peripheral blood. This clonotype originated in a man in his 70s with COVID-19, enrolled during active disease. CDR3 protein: CASSTGQTNTEAFF. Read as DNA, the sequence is TGCGCCAGCTCTACGGGACAGACGAACACTGAAGCTTTCTTT.